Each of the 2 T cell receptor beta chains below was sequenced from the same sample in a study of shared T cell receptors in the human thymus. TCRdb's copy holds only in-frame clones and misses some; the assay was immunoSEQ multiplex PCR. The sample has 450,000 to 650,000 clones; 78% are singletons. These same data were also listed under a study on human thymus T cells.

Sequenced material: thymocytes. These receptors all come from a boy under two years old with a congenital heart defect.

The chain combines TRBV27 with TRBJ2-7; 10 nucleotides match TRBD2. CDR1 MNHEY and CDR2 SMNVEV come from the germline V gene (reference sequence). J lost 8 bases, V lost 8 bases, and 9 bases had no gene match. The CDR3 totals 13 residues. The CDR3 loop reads CASLEAGGLQQYF. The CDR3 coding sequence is TGTGCCAGCCTGGAAGCGGGAGGGCTCCAGCAGTACTTC.

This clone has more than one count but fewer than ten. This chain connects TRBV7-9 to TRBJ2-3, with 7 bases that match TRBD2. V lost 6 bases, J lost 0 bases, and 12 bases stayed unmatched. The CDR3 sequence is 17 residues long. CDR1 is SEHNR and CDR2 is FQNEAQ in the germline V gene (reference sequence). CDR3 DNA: TGTGCCAGCAGTCTCCCCCCTAGCGGAGGAAGCACAGATACGCAGTATTTT. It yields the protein CASSLPPSGGSTDTQYF.